The sequence of this TCR beta chain was determined in a study of OX40 agonist ivuxolimab in advanced cancers. The repertoire was sequenced with immunoSEQ multiplex PCR; TCRdb's copy has only in-frame clones and lacks some. The sample contains roughly 64,000 clones, about four fifths of which appear only once. This CDR3 is 13 amino acids long. V dropped 5 bases and J dropped 3; count of bases not matched to a gene: 2. The germline CDR1 and CDR2 sequences are SNHLY and FYNNEI. The source material was CD4+ or CD8+ T cells sorted from blood, sampled in a trial of the OX40 agonist ivuxolimab. This TCR was recovered from an adult with an advanced solid tumor such as melanoma, head and neck, liver or kidney cancer. The chain uses TRBV2 and TRBJ1-2; 8 bases agree with TRBD1. CDR3 in DNA: TGTGCCAGCAGTCAACAGGGGGACTATGGCTACACCTTC. Translated: CASSQQGDYGYTF.